The sequence of this T cell receptor (beta chain) was determined in a study of cytomegalovirus exposure and HLA in healthy donors. Study-level results: TCR beta chain V- and J-gene trimming was linked, in a later analysis, to a missense variant in DCLRE1C. Published work reported that the classifier diagnosed cytomegalovirus status with high specificity and sensitivity.

About this clone: The antigen is undetermined.

The PCR ran on 60 Vbeta and 13 Jbeta primers. Here immunoSEQ multiplex PCR was the method, and the copy in TCRdb shows in-frame clones only, minus some. Among approximately 160,000 clones listed, 70% to 80% were seen once. This clonotype was obtained from a woman aged 25 to 45 in good health and CMV-seropositive. The sequencing input was PBMCs.

The CDR3 DNA sequence: TGTGCCAGCTCACAAACCGGGACAGGTTTGGTCGGGGAGCTGTTTTTT. Translated: CASSQTGTGLVGELFF. This sequence joins TRBV18 and TRBJ2-2; 8 nucleotides match TRBD1. Unmatched junction bases numbered 11, after V lost 4 bases and J lost 7 bases. Per the germline V gene, CDR1 is KGHSH and CDR2 is LQKENI. The CDR3 is made up of 16 amino acids.